This is a list of T cell receptor beta chains from one sample in a study of blood T cell repertoires in COVID-19. Assay: immunoSEQ multiplex PCR; the TCRdb copy retains only in-frame clones and omits some. Here the sample spans around 300,000 clones, roughly 90% being singletons. What was sequenced was peripheral blood. The receptors derive from a woman aged 45-59 years with active or convalescent COVID-19. Both conserved end residues are part of each CDR3. The D gene is left open where the match is weak. A clone size is listed for some rows: how often the clone was seen (once, few, many), or a class if it is expanded.

len,abundance,v_gene,d_gene,j_gene,CDR3nt,CDR3aa
14,NA,TRBV2,NA,TRBJ1-1,TGTGCCAGCAACCTACCAGGGAAATTCACTGAAGCTTTCTTT,CASNLPGKFTEAFF
15,NA,TRBV7-9,TRBD2,TRBJ2-1,TGTGCCAGCAGCTCTCCGGGGGGAAACTACAATGAGCAGTTCTTC,CASSSPGGNYNEQFF
13,NA,TRBV5-1,TRBD1,TRBJ1-1,TGCGCCAGCAGCCTGGACAGGGGCACTGAAGCTTTCTTT,CASSLDRGTEAFF
14,NA,TRBV16,NA,TRBJ1-1,TGTGCCAGCAGCCAAGCTGGACTAGGGGCTGAAGCTTTCTTT,CASSQAGLGAEAFF
15,few,TRBV7-6,NA,TRBJ2-6,TGTGCCAGCAGCTTAGGGGCCCTCGGGGCCAACGTCCTGACTTTC,CASSLGALGANVLTF
11,NA,TRBV12-3/TRBV12-4,NA,TRBJ1-2,TGTGCCAGCAGTTCCGGGTATGGCTACACCTTC,CASSSGYGYTF
13,NA,TRBV6-1,TRBD1,TRBJ1-1,TGTGCCAGCACGGGACAGGGAAGCTTTTGGGCTTTCTTT,CASTGQGSFWAFF
17,once,TRBV5-5,NA,TRBJ1-1,TGTGCCAGCAGCCCCAGGCAGGGCCGAAATGGGAACACTGAAGCTTTCTTT,CASSPRQGRNGNTEAFF
14,few,TRBV29-1,NA,TRBJ1-2,TGCAGCGTTGATAACCCGGACGGCCTGGCGGGTTACACCTTC,CSVDNPDGLAGYTF
18,NA,TRBV28,NA,TRBJ1-5,TGTGCCAGCGCCTCCGACGGGGGGACGGCTAACACCAATCAGCCCCAGCATTTT,CASASDGGTANTNQPQHF
13,NA,TRBV7-8,TRBD2,TRBJ2-1,TGTGCCAGCAGCTTTTTGACTAGCCATCATCAGTTCTTC,CASSFLTSHHQFF
15,NA,TRBV13,TRBD2,TRBJ2-3,TGTGCCAGCAGCTCCTCTAGCGGGCCCACAGATACGCAGTATTTT,CASSSSSGPTDTQYF
15,NA,TRBV19,NA,TRBJ2-1,TGTGCCAGTAGTATAGAGAGGGGGTATGAGAATGAGCAGTTCTTC,CASSIERGYENEQFF
16,NA,TRBV14,TRBD1,TRBJ2-2,TGTGCCAGCAGCTTACAGGGGCTATTGAACACCGGGGAGCTGTTTTTT,CASSLQGLLNTGELFF
15,NA,TRBV6-5,TRBD1,TRBJ1-2,TGTGCCAGCAGGGTACAACAGGGGGCCGGCTATGGCTACACCTTC,CASRVQQGAGYGYTF
16,NA,TRBV4-1,TRBD2,TRBJ2-5,TGCGCCAGCAGCCAAGTCATAGCGGGAGAGGGAGAGACCCAGTACTTC,CASSQVIAGEGETQYF
11,NA,TRBV7-9,NA,TRBJ2-7,TGTGCCAGCAGCTTAGCAGGGGCACAGTACTTC,CASSLAGAQYF